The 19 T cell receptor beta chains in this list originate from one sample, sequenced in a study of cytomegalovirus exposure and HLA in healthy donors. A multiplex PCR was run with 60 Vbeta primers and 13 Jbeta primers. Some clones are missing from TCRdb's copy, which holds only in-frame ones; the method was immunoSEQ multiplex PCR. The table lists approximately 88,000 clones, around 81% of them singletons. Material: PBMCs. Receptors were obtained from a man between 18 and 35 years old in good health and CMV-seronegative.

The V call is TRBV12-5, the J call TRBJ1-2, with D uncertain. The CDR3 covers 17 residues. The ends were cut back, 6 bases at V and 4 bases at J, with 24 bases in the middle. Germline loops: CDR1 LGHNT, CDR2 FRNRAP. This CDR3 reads CASGPGGRAGSLYGYTF. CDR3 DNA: TGTGCTAGTGGCCCCGGAGGGAGGGCAGGCTCCCTCTATGGCTACACCTTC.

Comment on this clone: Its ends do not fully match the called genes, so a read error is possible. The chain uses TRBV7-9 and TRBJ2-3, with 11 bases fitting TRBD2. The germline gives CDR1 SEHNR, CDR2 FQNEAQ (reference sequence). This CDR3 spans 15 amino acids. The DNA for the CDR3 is TGTTCCAGCTTGACTAGCGGGGTTTCCACAGATACGCAGTATTTT. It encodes CSSLTSGVSTDTQYF.

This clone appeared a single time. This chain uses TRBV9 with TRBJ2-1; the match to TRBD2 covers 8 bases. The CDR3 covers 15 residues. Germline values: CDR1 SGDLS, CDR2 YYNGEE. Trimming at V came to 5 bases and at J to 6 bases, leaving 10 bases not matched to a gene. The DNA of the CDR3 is TGTGCCAGCAGTGGCATGGGACTAGAGTTCAATGAGCAGTTCTTC. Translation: CASSGMGLEFNEQFF.

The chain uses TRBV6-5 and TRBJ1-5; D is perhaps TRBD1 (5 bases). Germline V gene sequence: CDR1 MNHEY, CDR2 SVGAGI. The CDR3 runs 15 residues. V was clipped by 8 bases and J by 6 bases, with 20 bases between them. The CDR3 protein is CASVLRAGKIQPQHF. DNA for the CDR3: TGTGCCAGCGTCCTTCGTGCAGGGAAGATTCAGCCCCAGCATTTT.

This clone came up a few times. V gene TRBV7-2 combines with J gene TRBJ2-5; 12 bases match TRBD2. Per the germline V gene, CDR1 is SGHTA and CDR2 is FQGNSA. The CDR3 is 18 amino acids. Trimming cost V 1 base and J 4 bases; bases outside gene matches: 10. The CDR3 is CASSLETSGGPGRETQYF. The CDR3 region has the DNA TGTGCCAGCAGCTTAGAGACTAGCGGGGGCCCAGGTCGAGAGACCCAGTACTTC. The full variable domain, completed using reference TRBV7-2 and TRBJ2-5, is GAGVSQSPSNKVTEKGKDVELRCDPISGHTALYWYRQSLGQGLEFLIYFQGNSAPDKSGLPSDRFSAERTGGSVSTLTIQRTQQEDSAVYLCASSLETSGGPGRETQYFGPGTRLLVL.

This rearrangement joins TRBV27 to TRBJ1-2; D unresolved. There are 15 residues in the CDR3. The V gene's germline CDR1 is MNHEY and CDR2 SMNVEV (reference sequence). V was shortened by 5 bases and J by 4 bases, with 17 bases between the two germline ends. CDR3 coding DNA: TGTGCCAGCAGTCAGAAGCCTAGAGAAACCTATGGCTACACCTTC. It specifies CASSQKPRETYGYTF.

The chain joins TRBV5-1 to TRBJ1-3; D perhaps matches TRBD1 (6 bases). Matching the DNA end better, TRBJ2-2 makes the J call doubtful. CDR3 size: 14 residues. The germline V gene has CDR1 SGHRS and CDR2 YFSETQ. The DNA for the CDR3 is TGCGCTACCACCGCAGGGGCGAACACCGGGGAGCTGTTTTTT. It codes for CATTAGANTGELFF.

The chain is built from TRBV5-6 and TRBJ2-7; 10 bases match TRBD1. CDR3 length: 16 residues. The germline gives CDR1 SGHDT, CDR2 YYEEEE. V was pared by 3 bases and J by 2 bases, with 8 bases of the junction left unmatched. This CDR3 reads CASSSYSGTGAYEQYF. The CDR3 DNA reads TGTGCCAGCAGCTCCTACAGCGGGACAGGGGCCTACGAGCAGTACTTC.

In DNA, the CDR3 is TGTGCCAGCAGTTACTATGGGACTGGAGCCTACGAGCAGTACTTC. Translating it yields CASSYYGTGAYEQYF. V gene TRBV6-5 combines with J gene TRBJ2-7; perhaps TRBD2 as D (6 bases). Trimming stripped 1 base from V and 2 bases from J, with 12 bases between. Germline V gives CDR1 MNHEY, CDR2 SVGAGI. This CDR3 comprises 15 residues.

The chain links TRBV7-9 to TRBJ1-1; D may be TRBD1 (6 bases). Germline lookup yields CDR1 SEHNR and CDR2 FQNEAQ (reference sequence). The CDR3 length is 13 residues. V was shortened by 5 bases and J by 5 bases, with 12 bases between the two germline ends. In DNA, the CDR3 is TGTGCCAGCAGCCCGCAGGGGCCGACTGAAGCTTTCTTT. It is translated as CASSPQGPTEAFF.

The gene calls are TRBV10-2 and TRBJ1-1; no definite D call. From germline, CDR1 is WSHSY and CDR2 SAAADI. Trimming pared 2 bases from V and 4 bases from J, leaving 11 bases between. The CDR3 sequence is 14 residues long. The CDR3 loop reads CASSEELGSTEAFF. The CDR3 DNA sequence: TGCGCCAGCAGTGAGGAATTGGGGAGCACTGAAGCTTTCTTT.

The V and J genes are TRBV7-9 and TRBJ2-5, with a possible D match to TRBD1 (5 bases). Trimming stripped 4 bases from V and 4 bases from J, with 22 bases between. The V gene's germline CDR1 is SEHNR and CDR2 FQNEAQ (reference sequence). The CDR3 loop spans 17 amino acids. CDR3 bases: TGTGCCAGCAGCTCCCGGCCTAATCTATTTCAGGGAGAGACCCAGTACTTC. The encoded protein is CASSSRPNLFQGETQYF. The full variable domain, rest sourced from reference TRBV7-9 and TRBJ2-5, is DTGVSQNPRHKITKRGQNVTFRCDPISEHNRLYWYRQTLGQGPEFLTYFQNEAQLEKSRLLSDRFSAERPKGSFSTLEIQRTEQGDSAMYLCASSSRPNLFQGETQYFGPGTRLLVL.

The CDR3 DNA is TGTGCCAGCAGTGCACAGACAATCCAAGAGACCCAGTACTTC. Translating it yields CASSAQTIQETQYF. This rearrangement joins TRBV6-1 to TRBJ2-5, with D unclear. Germline loops: CDR1 MNHNS, CDR2 SASEGT. The CDR3 is 14 residues long. V lost 4 bases to trimming and J lost 1 base, with 10 bases between them.

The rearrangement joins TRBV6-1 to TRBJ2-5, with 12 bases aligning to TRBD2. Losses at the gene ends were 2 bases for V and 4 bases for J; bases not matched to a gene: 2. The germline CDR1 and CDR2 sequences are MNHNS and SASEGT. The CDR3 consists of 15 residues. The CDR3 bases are TGTGCCAGCAGTGAACTAGCGGGGGGGCCAGAGACCCAGTACTTC. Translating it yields CASSELAGGPETQYF.

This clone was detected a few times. This CDR3 is CASSLGQGDGYTF. The CDR3 bases are TGCGCCAGCAGCCTCGGCCAGGGGGATGGCTACACCTTC. The rearrangement joins TRBV5-1 to TRBJ1-2; 7 nucleotides align to TRBD1. This CDR3 has 13 residues. V lost 4 bases and J lost 6; bases outside the gene matches: 6. Germline-derived CDR1 and CDR2 are SGHRS and YFSETQ.

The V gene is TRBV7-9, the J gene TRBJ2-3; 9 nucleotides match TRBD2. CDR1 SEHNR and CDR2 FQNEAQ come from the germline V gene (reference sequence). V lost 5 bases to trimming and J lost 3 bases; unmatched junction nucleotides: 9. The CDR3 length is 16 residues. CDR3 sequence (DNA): TGTGCCAGCAGCCTAGGACTAGCGCCCGATACAGATACGCAGTATTTT. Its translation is CASSLGLAPDTDTQYF.

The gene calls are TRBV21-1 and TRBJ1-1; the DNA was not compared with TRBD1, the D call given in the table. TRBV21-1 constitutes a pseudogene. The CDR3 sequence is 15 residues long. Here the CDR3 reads CASSKVQGAWTEAFF. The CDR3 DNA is TGTGCCAGCAGCAAAGTACAGGGGGCTTGGACTGAAGCTTTCTTT.

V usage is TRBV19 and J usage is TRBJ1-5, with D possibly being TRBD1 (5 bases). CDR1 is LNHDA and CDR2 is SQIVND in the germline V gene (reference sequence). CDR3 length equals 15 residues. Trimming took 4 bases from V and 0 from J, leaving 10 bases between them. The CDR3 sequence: CASSKDIYSNQPQHF. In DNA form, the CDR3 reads TGTGCCAGTAGTAAGGACATCTATAGCAATCAGCCCCAGCATTTT.

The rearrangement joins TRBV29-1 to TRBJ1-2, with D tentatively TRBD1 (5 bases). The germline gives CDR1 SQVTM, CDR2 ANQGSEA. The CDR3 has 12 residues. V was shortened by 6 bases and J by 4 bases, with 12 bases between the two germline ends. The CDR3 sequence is CSVTAGVYGYTF. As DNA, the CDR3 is TGCAGCGTGACAGCGGGGGTCTATGGCTACACCTTC. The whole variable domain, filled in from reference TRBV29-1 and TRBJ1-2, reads SAVISQKPSRDICQRGTSLTIQCQVDSQVTMMFWYRQQPGQSLTLIATANQGSEATYESGFVIDKFPISRPNLTFSTLTVSNMSPEDSSIYLCSVTAGVYGYTFGSGTRLTVV.